These 20 T cell receptor beta chains came from one sample sequenced in a study of shared clonotypes between healthy human individuals. Only in-frame clones appear in the TCRdb table, and some are missing; sequencing was by immunoSEQ multiplex PCR. The sample lists 660,000 or so clones, roughly 95% occurring once. CD45RO-negative, CCR7-selected cells formed the naive CD8 fraction, which excluded terminally differentiated effector memory CD45RA+ cells. Specimen: naive CD8+ T cells sorted from blood. The receptors derive from a woman under 40 in good health.

The chain couples TRBV11-2 to TRBJ1-4, with D unclear. V lost 3 bases and J lost 4, with 6 bases in between. In germline, CDR1 is SGHAT, CDR2 FQNNGV. The CDR3 loop spans 13 amino acids. This chain's CDR3 is CASSLGNNEKLFF. CDR3 sequence (DNA): TGTGCCAGCAGCTTGGGTAATAATGAAAAACTGTTTTTT.

The chain employs TRBV18 and TRBJ1-4, with TRBD1 as a possible D gene (6 bases). Germline V gene data show CDR1 as KGHSH and CDR2 as LQKENI. V dropped 3 bases and J dropped 5 bases, with 10 bases sitting between them. The CDR3 extends over 14 amino acids. This chain's CDR3 is CASSPGTQNEKLFF. The CDR3 bases are TGTGCCAGCTCACCCGGGACACAAAATGAAAAACTGTTTTTT.

The genes are TRBV15 and TRBJ2-1; a possible D gene is TRBD2 (5 bases). Germline CDR1 is LNHNV and CDR2 is YYDKDF (reference sequence). Trimming took 3 bases from V and 4 from J, leaving 10 bases between them. The CDR3 length is 14 residues. The CDR3 region is CATSSLALYNEQFF. The CDR3 nucleotides read TGTGCCACCAGCAGTCTAGCCCTATACAATGAGCAGTTCTTC.

This clone showed up just a few times. The identical CDR3 is also encoded by other nucleotide sequences in the sample. The rearrangement uses TRBV6-5 and TRBJ1-1, with no clear D. V lost 2 bases and J 6 bases, leaving 4 bases between the germline ends. This CDR3 region has 11 residues. The V gene's germline CDR1 is MNHEY and CDR2 SVGAGI. DNA of the CDR3: TGTGCCAGCAGTTACGGGGCTGAAGCTTTCTTT. This encodes CASSYGAEAFF.

The rearrangement uses TRBV7-9 and TRBJ2-3, with D perhaps TRBD2 (6 bases). Germline CDR1 and CDR2: SEHNR and FQNEAQ (reference sequence). The CDR3 covers 16 residues. V was clipped by 5 bases and J by 1 base, with 16 bases between them. The chain's CDR3 is CASSGPRGMGTDTQYF. In DNA form, the CDR3 reads TGTGCCAGCAGCGGTCCCCGCGGGATGGGCACAGATACGCAGTATTTT.

V usage is TRBV27 and J usage is TRBJ2-7, with 9 nucleotides matching TRBD2. Germline V gene sequence: CDR1 MNHEY, CDR2 SMNVEV (reference sequence). This CDR3 is 15 amino acids long. The V segment lost 4 bases and the J segment 6 bases; nucleotides outside the gene matches: 10. CDR3 in DNA: TGTGCCAGCAGTTCGCCCGGGACTAGCCTCAGCGAGCAGTACTTC. Its translation is CASSSPGTSLSEQYF.

The chain joins TRBV10-2 to TRBJ1-1; a weak D match, TRBD1 (5 bases). Germline-derived CDR1 and CDR2 are WSHSY and SAAADI. V was cut by 2 bases and J by 8 bases, with 15 bases left in between. The CDR3 spans 14 residues. CDR3 sequence (DNA): TGCGCCAGCAGTGAGGGAATATGGGGCCAAGAAGCTTTCTTT. It translates to CASSEGIWGQEAFF.

The V gene is TRBV4-1, the J gene TRBJ1-5; D unclear. CDR3 length: 16 residues. Germline lookup yields CDR1 MGHRA and CDR2 YSYEKL. V was shortened by 0 bases and J by 1 base, with 10 bases between the two germline ends. The CDR3 nucleotides are TGCGCCAGCAGCCAAGAGAGGTTAACGAGCAATCAGCCCCAGCATTTT. Translated, it gives CASSQERLTSNQPQHF.

CDR3 in amino acids: CASQGTVGTQYF. CDR3 coding DNA: TGTGCCAGCCAAGGCACTGTAGGGACCCAGTACTTC. V is TRBV7-9 and J is TRBJ2-5; the D is unclear. Between the trimmed V and J ends, which lost 8 bases and 7 bases, there was a span of 14 bases. The CDR3 is 12 residues long. Germline values: CDR1 SEHNR, CDR2 FQNEAQ (reference sequence).

This clone was found once. At the DNA level, this CDR3 is encoded by other sequences in the same sample as well. This chain links TRBV5-4 with TRBJ1-1; TRBD1 aligns across 9 bases. Germline loops: CDR1 SGHNT, CDR2 YYREEE (reference sequence). After removal of 4 bases from V and 0 bases from J, the junction contained 10 bases not matched to a gene. This CDR3 is 17 amino acids long. CDR3 residues: CASSQSPGTGLNTEAFF. The CDR3 DNA reads TGTGCCAGCAGCCAAAGTCCCGGGACAGGGTTGAACACTGAAGCTTTCTTT.

V gene TRBV9 combines with J gene TRBJ2-7; 9 nucleotides line up with TRBD2. The germline V gene has CDR1 SGDLS and CDR2 YYNGEE. V trimming: 2 bases; J trimming: 6 bases; junction bases outside the gene matches: 15. The CDR3 loop spans 17 amino acids. The CDR3 spells CASSVRLAGFPLGEQYF. The CDR3 DNA sequence: TGTGCCAGCAGCGTGAGGCTAGCGGGATTCCCTCTTGGCGAGCAGTACTTC.

The V and J genes are TRBV29-1 and TRBJ2-7; tentatively, D is TRBD1 (5 bases). Germline CDR1 and CDR2: SQVTM and ANQGSEA. V lost 3 bases to trimming and J lost 9 bases, with 15 bases between them. The CDR3 sequence is 12 residues long. CDR3 bases: TGCAGCGTTGAGTTTCAGGGAACCGGGCAGTACTTC. It codes for CSVEFQGTGQYF.

V usage is TRBV27 and J usage is TRBJ2-5; D is undetermined. The CDR3 has 14 residues. CDR1 is MNHEY and CDR2 is SMNVEV in the germline V gene (reference sequence). Trimming removed 2 bases from V and 4 bases from J, with 11 bases in between. The CDR3 DNA reads as TGTGCCAGCAGTTTACGAACGAACCGAGAGACCCAGTACTTC. It encodes CASSLRTNRETQYF.

In this sample, this clone turned up once. The chain combines TRBV10-3 with TRBJ2-7; D possibly corresponds to TRBD2 (5 bases). Looked up from germline, CDR1 is ENHRY and CDR2 is SYGVKD. V lost 0 bases to trimming and J lost 3 bases, with 9 bases between them. The CDR3 has 14 amino acids. In DNA form, the CDR3 reads TGTGCCATCAGTGAGTCCACGAGGGACTACGAGCAGTACTTC. This encodes CAISESTRDYEQYF.

The chain joins TRBV10-3 to TRBJ2-7, with D uncertain. Looked up from germline, CDR1 is ENHRY and CDR2 is SYGVKD. Trimming took off 3 bases at V and 6 bases at J, with 12 bases between the two ends. The CDR3 sequence is 13 residues long. In DNA form, the CDR3 reads TGTGCCATCAGTGAAGATGTGGCTTCCGAGCAGTACTTC. Protein: CAISEDVASEQYF.

This clone was seen only a few times. V gene TRBV2 combines with J gene TRBJ1-5, with a tentative D call TRBD1 (5 bases). Germline V CDR1 and CDR2: SNHLY, FYNNEI. The CDR3 runs 15 residues. Trimming pared 4 bases from V and 5 bases from J, leaving 15 bases between. The CDR3 DNA reads as TGTGCCAGCAGTGTTGGGGCCTCCGGCGATCAGCCCCAGCATTTT. Its translation is CASSVGASGDQPQHF.

The chain is built from TRBV4-1 and TRBJ1-5; D gene uncertain. Germline CDR1 MGHRA, CDR2 YSYEKL. The V end lost 4 bases, the J end lost 6 bases, and 10 bases lay between the germline ends. This CDR3 spans 13 amino acids. DNA for the CDR3: TGCGCCAGCAGCCTCGGCGGAGGTCAGCCCCAGCATTTT. Its translation is CASSLGGGQPQHF.

The genes are TRBV29-1 and TRBJ2-5; the D call may be TRBD1 or TRBD2 (7 bases each). The CDR3 spans 16 residues. Germline V gene data show CDR1 as SQVTM and CDR2 as ANQGSEA. Trimming left V 2 bases short and J 4 bases short, with 20 bases between. The CDR3 DNA reads TGCAGCGTTGAACCCCTGGAGGGAGGGGGCCCAGAGACCCAGTACTTC. Protein: CSVEPLEGGGPETQYF.

V and J are TRBV6-5 and TRBJ2-7; 8 nucleotides line up with TRBD2. The germline CDR1 and CDR2 sequences are MNHEY and SVGAGI. This CDR3 region has 14 residues. The V segment lost 5 bases and the J segment 6 bases; nucleotides outside the gene matches: 9. The CDR3 is CASSPGGDGSEQYF. CDR3 bases: TGTGCCAGCAGTCCCGGGGGGGATGGTTCCGAGCAGTACTTC.

The gene calls are TRBV5-6 and TRBJ1-2; 7 bases align to TRBD1. The CDR3 runs to 14 residues. CDR1 is SGHDT, CDR2 YYEEEE, per germline. Trimming took 1 base from V and 8 from J; bases not matched to a gene: 8. The CDR3 sequence: CASSLPGGTRGYTF. DNA of the CDR3: TGTGCCAGCAGCTTGCCAGGGGGAACGAGGGGCTACACCTTC.